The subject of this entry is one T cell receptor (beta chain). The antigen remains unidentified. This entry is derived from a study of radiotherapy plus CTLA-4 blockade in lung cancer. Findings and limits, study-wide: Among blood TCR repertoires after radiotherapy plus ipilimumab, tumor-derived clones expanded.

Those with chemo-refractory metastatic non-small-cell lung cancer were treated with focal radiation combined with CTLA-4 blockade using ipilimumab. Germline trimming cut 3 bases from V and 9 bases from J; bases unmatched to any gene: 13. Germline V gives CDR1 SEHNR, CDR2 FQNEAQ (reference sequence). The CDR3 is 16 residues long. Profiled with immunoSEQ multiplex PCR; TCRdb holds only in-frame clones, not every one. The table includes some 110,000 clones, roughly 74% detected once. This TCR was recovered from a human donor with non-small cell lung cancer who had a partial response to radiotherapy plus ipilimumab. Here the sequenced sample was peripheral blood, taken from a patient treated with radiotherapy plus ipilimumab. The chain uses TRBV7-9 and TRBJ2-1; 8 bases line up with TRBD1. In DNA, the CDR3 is TGTGCCAGCAGCTTTGGTCCGGACAGGGAGATCGCTGAGCAGTTCTTC. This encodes CASSFGPDREIAEQFF.